This is a list of T cell receptor beta chains from one sample in a study of blood T cell repertoires in COVID-19. Sequenced by immunoSEQ multiplex PCR; TCRdb stores in-frame clones only, minus some. The table records 270,000 or so clones, around 86% of them present only once. Specimen: peripheral blood. Receptors originate from a woman in her 30s with active or convalescent COVID-19. Each CDR3 is given with its conserved first and last residue. The D gene is left open where the match is weak. Clone sizes are given selectively: once, few, many, or a class where the clone is expanded.

TRBV23-1	TRBJ1-2	.	.	CASSPRDGPSYGYTF	TGCGCCAGCAGTCCGCGGGACGGACCGTCCTATGGCTACACCTTC
TRBV7-2	TRBJ1-2	.	.	CASSADPGSRYGYTF	TGTGCCAGCAGCGCCGATCCCGGGTCACGCTATGGCTACACCTTC
TRBV30	TRBJ2-3	.	TRBD2	CAWSVIRGGTDTQYF	TGTGCCTGGAGTGTCATCCGGGGGGGCACAGATACGCAGTATTTT
TRBV7-2	TRBJ2-3	.	TRBD1	CASSLNRGDTQYF	TGTGCCAGCAGCTTAAACAGGGGGGATACGCAGTATTTT
TRBV5-4	TRBJ2-7	.	.	CASSLGISGYEQYF	TGTGCCAGCAGCTTGGGGATTAGCGGCTACGAGCAGTACTTC
TRBV10-3	TRBJ1-6	.	.	CAISESTPGGNSPLHF	TGTGCCATCAGTGAGTCGACACCCGGGGGTAATTCACCCCTCCACTTT
TRBV19	TRBJ2-6	.	.	CASSIRGGLGANVLTF	TGTGCCAGTAGTATAAGGGGGGGTCTTGGGGCCAACGTCCTGACTTTC
TRBV30	TRBJ1-1	.	.	CACNFRAGTEAFF	TGTGCCTGTAATTTCAGGGCCGGCACTGAAGCTTTCTTT
TRBV12-5	TRBJ2-1	.	TRBD1	CASGLEGAGVSYNEQFF	TGTGCTAGTGGTTTGGAGGGGGCTGGGGTCTCCTACAATGAGCAGTTCTTC
TRBV7-8	TRBJ2-3	.	.	CASSLVGGTDTQYF	TGTGCCAGCAGCTTAGTTGGGGGGACAGATACGCAGTATTTT
TRBV25-1	TRBJ1-6	once	TRBD1	CASSDPLPGTGISPLHF	TGTGCCAGCAGTGACCCTCTCCCAGGGACAGGGATTTCACCCCTCCACTTT
TRBV6-5	TRBJ1-6	.	.	CASSSADSPLHF	TGTGCCAGCAGTTCGGCGGATTCACCCCTCCACTTT
TRBV13	TRBJ2-7	.	TRBD2	CASSPWGSGGAYEQYF	TGTGCCAGCAGCCCCTGGGGTAGCGGGGGGGCCTACGAGCAGTACTTC
TRBV7-2	TRBJ2-7	.	TRBD1	CASSLRQGNYEQYF	TGTGCCAGCAGCCTCCGACAGGGTAACTACGAGCAGTACTTC
TRBV19	TRBJ1-2	.	TRBD1	CASSMTGSGYGYTF	TGTGCCAGTAGTATGACAGGGTCCGGCTATGGCTACACCTTC
TRBV10-3	TRBJ1-2	once	.	CAINHRVDAGYTF	TGTGCCATCAACCACAGGGTTGACGCTGGCTACACCTTC
TRBV7-2	TRBJ2-1	.	.	CASSLLHLPGNEQFF	TGTGCCAGCAGCTTATTGCATCTTCCGGGCAATGAGCAGTTCTTC
TRBV7-8	TRBJ2-2	.	TRBD1	CASSPGRGQGYTGELFF	TGTGCCAGCAGCCCGGGGCGGGGACAGGGGTACACCGGGGAGCTGTTTTTT
TRBV7-2	TRBJ1-3	.	TRBD1	CASRLSGTGQGNTIYF	TGTGCCAGCAGGCTCTCCGGGACAGGGCAAGGAAACACCATATATTTT
TRBV18	TRBJ2-3	.	TRBD2	CASSPSRGGRTDTQYF	TGTGCCAGCTCACCATCCCGGGGGGGCAGGACAGATACGCAGTATTTT
TRBV6-6	TRBJ1-2	.	TRBD1	CASSYGQGHYGYTF	TGTGCCAGCAGTTACGGACAGGGGCACTATGGCTACACCTTC
TRBV24-1	TRBJ2-2	.	.	CATSDLRSNTGELFF	TGTGCCACCAGTGATTTGCGGTCGAACACCGGGGAGCTGTTTTTT
TRBV7-2	TRBJ1-5	.	TRBD1	CASSPDRGYQPQHF	TGTGCCAGCAGCCCCGACAGGGGGTATCAGCCCCAGCATTTT